This T cell receptor (beta chain) was sequenced during a study of shared clonotypes between healthy human individuals. At the level of the study: Used for every donor were three CD4 naive, three CD4 memory, two CD8 naive and one CD8 memory plate.

V lost 8 bases, J lost 0 bases, and 0 bases stayed unmatched. The CDR3 totals 14 residues. Germline-derived CDR1 and CDR2 are SGHNT and YENEEA. Division of CD4+ cells produced a CD45RA+ naive subset and a CD45RA-negative memory subset. On this clone itself: Antigen: not known.

Clones were read by immunoSEQ multiplex PCR, and TCRdb kept only the in-frame ones, dropping some. The profile shows about 710,000 clones, 55% to 85% of them singletons. Study findings and constraints: The sampled material consisted only of blood, and tissue repertoires are likely to differ. Naive subsets usually exceeded memory subsets in estimated richness.

This receptor was identified in a young woman in good health. The sequencing input was memory CD4+ T cells sorted from blood. Subset in this sample: CD45RA-negative fraction. The rearrangement links TRBV11-3 to TRBJ2-2, with 10 nucleotides matching TRBD1. The CDR3 coding sequence is TGTGCCAGCGGGACAGGGGCGAACACCGGGGAGCTGTTTTTT. Its protein product is CASGTGANTGELFF.